This T cell receptor (beta chain) was retrieved from a study of blood T cell repertoires in COVID-19. Study summary: The origin of the acute and convalescent COVID-19 samples was the United States, Italy and Spain. T cells, B-cell-depleted T cells, or PBMCs supplied cDNA or gDNA.

The germline V gene encodes CDR1 MDHEN and CDR2 SYDVKM. The CDR3 is made up of 15 amino acids. Trimming took off 6 bases at V and 4 bases at J, with 19 bases between the two ends. In the study's own analysis: Estimates of nucleated cell counts were drawn from the amplification of reference gene primers. The method was immunoSEQ multiplex PCR; TCRdb's version includes in-frame clones alone and lacks a portion of them. V and J calls and clone size are as listed in that table; D and trimming were resolved from the DNA. The repertoire has about 89,000 clones, over 65% of them found once; the top ten carry about half.

This sequence was found in a human donor in a cohort sampled during active COVID-19. The chain has TRBV28 and TRBJ2-7, with D unclear. The specimen was peripheral blood. CDR3 DNA: TGTGCCAGCAGCTCTCCCAAAGACATGCCTTACGAGCAGTACTTC. Residues: CASSSPKDMPYEQYF.